A single sample is the source of the 6 T cell receptor beta chains below, sequenced in a study of radiation and T cells in renal cell carcinoma. Measured with immunoSEQ multiplex PCR; TCRdb has only the in-frame clones, and not every one. The table records 150,000 to 180,000 clones, roughly 87% of them present only once. The time point here: blood 2 weeks post-SBRT. Described treatment: 15 Gy SBRT to primary tumor, nephrectomy 4 weeks later. This specimen was blood, taken from a patient whose treatment included radiotherapy and nephrectomy. The receptors derive from a woman in her forties or fifties with renal cell carcinoma.

The genes are TRBV7-2 and TRBJ1-5; D is unclear. Trimming removed 1 base at V and 2 bases at J, with 6 bases between. The germline gives CDR1 SGHTA, CDR2 FQGNSA. There are 14 residues in the CDR3. For the CDR3, the DNA is TGTGCCAGCAGCTTAGTTCTGGGCAATCAGCCCCAGCATTTT. It yields the protein CASSLVLGNQPQHF. Looking up the rest from reference TRBV7-2 and TRBJ1-5 gives the full variable domain: GAGVSQSPSNKVTEKGKDVELRCDPISGHTALYWYRQSLGQGLEFLIYFQGNSAPDKSGLPSDRFSAERTGGSVSTLTIQRTQQEDSAVYLCASSLVLGNQPQHFGDGTRLSIL.

This chain uses TRBV30 with TRBJ1-6; D call uncertain. The V gene lost 2 bases and the J gene lost 7 bases, with 6 bases spanning the gap. Germline V gives CDR1 GTSNPN, CDR2 SVGIG (reference sequence). The CDR3 is made up of 12 amino acids. This CDR3 is CAWSLWNSPLHF. The CDR3 DNA sequence: TGTGCCTGGAGTCTTTGGAATTCACCCCTCCACTTT.

The rearrangement joins TRBV7-2 to TRBJ1-5; 7 bases are a match to TRBD1. Unmatched junction bases numbered 4, after V lost 5 bases and J lost 0 bases. This CDR3 has 15 amino acids. Germline V lookup: CDR1 SGHTA, CDR2 FQGNSA. CDR3 protein: CASSPGQASNQPQHF. The DNA of the CDR3 is TGTGCCAGCAGCCCCGGACAGGCTAGCAATCAGCCCCAGCATTTT.

This clone has a single count. This chain connects TRBV28 to TRBJ1-2; D gene unclear. V lost 6 bases and J lost 4, with 15 bases in between. The CDR3 runs to 14 residues. CDR1 and CDR2 (germline): MDHEN, SYDVKM. This CDR3 is CASRIQRAGYGYTF. Here the CDR3 DNA reads TGTGCCAGCAGAATTCAGCGGGCAGGCTATGGCTACACCTTC.

In its sample, this clone was seen once. The chain employs TRBV9 and TRBJ1-1; D is unclear. CDR1 SGDLS and CDR2 YYNGEE come from the germline V gene. The CDR3 sequence is 13 residues long. Trimming pared 5 bases from V and 5 bases from J, leaving 13 bases between. The CDR3 region is CASRSPMGTEAFF. The CDR3 DNA is TGTGCCAGCAGATCCCCTATGGGGACTGAAGCTTTCTTT. The full variable domain, in which reference TRBV9 and TRBJ1-1 provide the parts outside the CDR3, is DSGVTQTPKHLITATGQRVTLRCSPRSGDLSVYWYQQSLDQGLQFLIQYYNGEERAKGNILERFSAQQFPDLHSELNLSSLELGDSALYFCASRSPMGTEAFFGQGTRLTVV.

This chain connects TRBV9 to TRBJ2-5; 7 bases line up with TRBD1. The germline V gene encodes CDR1 SGDLS and CDR2 YYNGEE. The CDR3 is 16 residues long. V lost 4 bases, J lost 2 bases, and 11 bases stayed unmatched. The CDR3 region is CASSRDEGANQETQYF. The CDR3 DNA reads as TGTGCCAGCAGCCGGGATGAGGGGGCAAATCAAGAGACCCAGTACTTC.